This T cell receptor (beta chain) was recorded in a study of cytomegalovirus exposure and HLA in healthy donors. Study-wide results and caveats: Relative to the roughly 640-donor mean, N-insertions were reportedly fewer in an Asian-associated ancestry cluster in a later analysis.

As to this clone: What it binds is unknown.

Germline assignment: CDR1 SGHNT and CDR2 YYREEE (reference sequence). Deletions cut 3 bases from V and 6 bases from J, with 13 bases between. There are 13 residues in the CDR3. Amplification used 60 Vbeta primers and 13 Jbeta primers. Libraries were prepared by immunoSEQ multiplex PCR; TCRdb keeps only in-frame clonotypes and omits some of them. Of some 220,000 clones in the sample, just over 75% were seen once. The source of this sequence is a woman aged 55-69 years in good health and CMV-seropositive. The rearrangement joins TRBV5-4 to TRBJ2-7, with D possibly TRBD2 on 5 matching bases. Specimen: PBMCs. CDR3 sequence: CASSSPTKSEQYF. The CDR3 nucleotides read TGTGCCAGCAGCTCGCCGACTAAGAGCGAGCAGTACTTC. The whole variable domain, remainder taken from reference TRBV5-4 and TRBJ2-7, is ETGVTQSPTHLIKTRGQQVTLRCSSQSGHNTVSWYQQALGQGPQFIFQYYREEENGRGNFPPRFSGLQFPNYSSELNVNALELDDSALYLCASSSPTKSEQYFGPGTRLTVT.